This T cell receptor beta chain was retrieved from a study of CD8+ T cells in alopecia areata. From germline, CDR1 is MNHEY and CDR2 SMNVEV (reference sequence). This CDR3 is built from 15 residues. Trimming at V came to 4 bases and at J to 4 bases, leaving 6 bases not matched to a gene. The authors extracted RNA and reverse transcribed it into cDNA as the sequencing template. Assay used: immunoSEQ multiplex PCR; TCRdb lists only in-frame clones, some missing. The data hold around 250,000 clones, with roughly 69% observed a single time. Here the sequenced sample was CD4+ T cells sorted from blood, taken at week 0. The TCR comes from a human donor with alopecia areata. V is TRBV27 and J is TRBJ2-3, with 9 positions matching TRBD1. The CDR3 nucleotides read TGTGCCAGCAGTTCCCTCCGGGACAGGGCAGATACGCAGTATTTT. Translating it yields CASSSLRDRADTQYF.